The clone carrying this TCR beta chain was detected a few times. The data belong to a study of blood T cell repertoires in COVID-19. Authors' data handling: Researchers report that nucleated cell counts were estimated from reference gene primer amplification. Libraries were prepared by immunoSEQ multiplex PCR; TCRdb keeps only in-frame clonotypes and omits some of them. D and trimming were read from the DNA, whereas the V and J calls and clone size are those reported in that table. The data show a few hundred thousand clones, 80% to 90% seen once. CDR3 length: 16 amino acids. J was trimmed by 6 bases and V by 3 bases; bases with no gene match: 11. Germline CDR1 MGHDK, CDR2 SYGVNS.

Sequencing was performed on PBMCs or T cells enriched from blood (not recorded which). The sequence was obtained from a woman aged 50 to 60 who had recovered from COVID-19. The chain recombines TRBV25-1 with TRBJ1-2, with TRBD1 matching 9 bases. CDR3 in DNA: TGTGCCAGCAGTGACCCGTCGACAGGGGGATCGGATGGCTACACCTTC. As protein: CASSDPSTGGSDGYTF.